These T cell receptor beta chains were read from a single sample in a study of CXCR3-negative and CXCR3-positive naive CD8 T cells. TCRdb reprocessed the 5' RACE reads, with one entry per CDR3 protein and no DNA. The sample has 45,000 to 70,000 distinct CDR3 sequences. The specimen sequenced was memory CD8+ T cells from blood. These receptors were taken from a human donor in good health. Some clones in this sample may be carry-over from other donors' samples. Both conserved end residues are part of each CDR3.

J gene	V gene	CDR3 protein
TRBJ2-3	TRBV12-3/TRBV12-4	CASKQKGTDTQYF
TRBJ2-7	TRBV7-9	CASGPHGEQYF
TRBJ1-1	TRBV29-1	CSVLGRANTEAFF
TRBJ2-3	TRBV9	CASSVAGATTDTQYF
TRBJ1-1	TRBV7-9	CASSAWNTEVFF
TRBJ2-3	TRBV27	CASRAGWGDTQYF
TRBJ2-7	TRBV4-3	CASSQDLSGAYEQYF
TRBJ1-6	TRBV29-1	CSVTTGYNSPLHF
TRBJ2-4	TRBV29-1	CSVLFPGRDIQYF
TRBJ1-2	TRBV7-9	CASSFGANGYTF
TRBJ2-7	TRBV29-1	CSAVVGEAYEQYF
TRBJ2-3	TRBV12-3/TRBV12-4	CASRPDRGSASTDTQYF
TRBJ2-3	TRBV12-3/TRBV12-4	CASIQQGTPEDTQYF
TRBJ2-4	TRBV29-1	CSVEGGPGVNIQYF
TRBJ2-7	TRBV3-1	CASSRGMGSYEQYF
TRBJ2-3	TRBV18	CASSPLGSSTDTQYF
TRBJ2-5	TRBV27	CASSQASGRIGETQYF
TRBJ1-1	TRBV4-2	CASSQVDGENTEAFF
TRBJ1-1	TRBV5-4	CASSRKTEAFF
TRBJ2-5	TRBV12-3/TRBV12-4	CASSFTGGGGETQYF
TRBJ2-7	TRBV7-9	CASSFSGGGARSYEQYF
TRBJ2-4	TRBV14	CASSQVTGVENIQYF
TRBJ2-2	TRBV11-2	CASSLEVGPNTGELFF
TRBJ1-2	TRBV29-1	CSVPGQGPEPAYGYTF
TRBJ2-5	TRBV28	CASSLPYYQETQYF
TRBJ2-7	TRBV10-3	CAISDGSGPYEQYF
TRBJ2-3	TRBV10-3	CAISESPGNTDTQYF
TRBJ2-2	TRBV30	CAWSVRDRDTGELFF
TRBJ2-1	TRBV5-1	CASSGSGSLYNEQFF
TRBJ2-7	TRBV28	CASSLGTTGEQYF
TRBJ2-7	TRBV7-3	CASSLGGTSSEQYF
TRBJ2-2	TRBV6-2/TRBV6-3	CASSYTSSGTPDTGELFF
TRBJ2-2	TRBV29-1	CSVVGEGQPGELFF
TRBJ1-2	TRBV28	CASSPIGGFGYTF
TRBJ2-3	TRBV29-1	CVIGANGTQYF
TRBJ1-1	TRBV9	CASSARDATQNTEAFF
TRBJ2-2	TRBV27	CASQQGNTGELFF
TRBJ2-1	TRBV23-1	CASSQSICRDRAYNEQFF
TRBJ2-7	TRBV7-8	CASSPLGQGASIKAYEQYF
TRBJ2-5	TRBV3-1	CASSPPQETQYF
TRBJ1-1	TRBV12-3/TRBV12-4	CASSHGDPSANTEAFF
TRBJ2-1	TRBV4-3	CASSQRIAPEQFF
TRBJ2-3	TRBV28	CASSLDRLAGYTDTQYF
TRBJ2-7	TRBV7-9	CASSLARYSYGEQYF
TRBJ2-5	TRBV7-7	CASSKGTAQETQYF
TRBJ2-1	TRBV6-5	CASKVFGGGEQFF
TRBJ2-7	TRBV7-9	CASSLWEGEQYF
TRBJ2-1	TRBV4-3	CASSQAAGLGYNEQFF
TRBJ2-2	TRBV20-1	CSAAGTNTGELFF